The following is a T cell receptor (beta chain) sequence with its context. CDR1 SGHRS and CDR2 YFSETQ come from the germline V gene. Trimming cost V 4 bases and J 7 bases, with 18 bases left between them. There are 16 residues in the CDR3. These data are taken from a study of control samples from healthy donors and cancer patients. Assay used: immunoSEQ multiplex PCR; TCRdb lists only in-frame clones, some missing. The sample records about 170,000 clones, 80% to 90% being singletons. The sequence came from a woman in her twenties or thirties in good health. The rearrangement joins TRBV5-1 to TRBJ1-6; D perhaps matches TRBD1 (6 bases). What was sequenced was blood. CDR3 protein: CASSDRGGTVNSPLHF. The CDR3, as DNA: TGCGCCAGCAGCGATCGAGGGGGGACGGTGAATTCACCCCTCCACTTT.